A selection of T cell receptor beta chains follows, all from one sample in a study of blood T cell repertoires in COVID-19. Only in-frame clones appear in the TCRdb table, and some are missing; sequencing was by immunoSEQ multiplex PCR. The data contain some 260,000 clones, around 89% of them seen just once; the ten biggest clones take up just under 1%. Source material: peripheral blood. All receptors come from a woman in her thirties or forties who had recovered from COVID-19. Both conserved end residues are part of each CDR3. Fields, in order: D gene, clone size, J gene, CDR3 length, V gene, CDR3 DNA, CDR3 protein. A D gene is named only where the DNA matches it firmly. Only some rows state a clone size, as once, few, many or a class for expanded clones.

>TRBD2|once|TRBJ2-5|16|TRBV30
TGTGCCTGGAGTGTACCCTCCGCTAGCGGGAGGGGGACCCAGTACTTC
CAWSVPSASGRGTQYF
>TRBD1|-|TRBJ1-2|17|TRBV28
TGTGCCAGCAGTTTGGGGGGGACAGGGCTATTCTTCTATGGCTACACCTTC
CASSLGGTGLFFYGYTF
>-|-|TRBJ1-4|15|TRBV7-9
TGTGCCAGCAGCTTGGGGCGGGAGGCCCCTGAAAAACTGTTTTTT
CASSLGREAPEKLFF
>-|-|TRBJ1-5|16|TRBV18
TGTGCCAGCTCACCACCGTCGGGTTACGGCAATCAGCCCCAGCATTTT
CASSPPSGYGNQPQHF
>TRBD1|-|TRBJ2-7|13|TRBV27
TGTGCCAGCAGAGCGACAGGGTCCTACGAGCAGTACTTC
CASRATGSYEQYF
>-|-|TRBJ1-5|13|TRBV7-2
TGTGCCAGCACACAGGATTACAATCAGCCCCAGCATTTT
CASTQDYNQPQHF
>-|few|TRBJ1-2|12|TRBV29-1
TGCAGCGTTGAAGATCGGGCAGGGGGCTACACCTTC
CSVEDRAGGYTF
>TRBD2|-|TRBJ2-1|15|TRBV7-2
TGTGCCAGCAGAGGCGGGAGCGGGATAGGAGCTGAGCAGTTCTTC
CASRGGSGIGAEQFF
>-|-|TRBJ1-5|14|TRBV6-5
TGTGCCAGCAGTTACCGGAGCGGTCGCCAGCCCCAGCATTTT
CASSYRSGRQPQHF
>-|-|TRBJ2-1|12|TRBV6-7
TGTGCCAGCCAGCGGAGGGACAATGAGCAGTTCTTC
CASQRRDNEQFF
>-|-|TRBJ1-1|13|TRBV5-1
TGCGCCAGCAGCTTGGTTGAAGCCACTGAAGCTTTCTTT
CASSLVEATEAFF
>-|-|TRBJ1-1|17|TRBV7-9
TGTGCCAGCAGCCCAAAAGGCCCAGGGGAAGGACACACTGAAGCTTTCTTT
CASSPKGPGEGHTEAFF
>-|-|TRBJ1-6|11|TRBV20-1
TGCAGTGCTGCAAGGGGTTCACCCCTCCACTTT
CSAARGSPLHF
>TRBD1|-|TRBJ2-3|14|TRBV10-3
TGTGCCATCAAGCCGGGACAGGGGGCAGATACGCAGTATTTT
CAIKPGQGADTQYF
>-|few|TRBJ2-7|14|TRBV4-1
TGCGCCAGCAGCCAAGATCGGGGGTCCTACGAGCAGTACTTC
CASSQDRGSYEQYF
>-|few|TRBJ1-5|15|TRBV30
TGTGCCTGGAGTGTTTCGGTGCCCGGGAGTCAGCCCCAGCATTTT
CAWSVSVPGSQPQHF
>-|-|TRBJ2-7|16|TRBV25-1
TGTGCCAGCAGTGAATACGGGGGCGGGGGCAGGTACGAGCAGTACTTC
CASSEYGGGGRYEQYF
>-|-|TRBJ2-7|14|TRBV10-3
TGTGCCATCAGTGACCAGGGGTTCCCCTACGAGCAGTACTTC
CAISDQGFPYEQYF
>-|-|TRBJ1-4|15|TRBV5-5
TGTGCCAGCAGTCACGGGTCAGTCGATAATGAAAAACTGTTTTTT
CASSHGSVDNEKLFF
>TRBD2|-|TRBJ2-7|16|TRBV5-1
TGCGCCAGCAGCTTGTCAACTAGGGGACTAGTTATCGAGCAGTACTTC
CASSLSTRGLVIEQYF
>-|once|TRBJ2-1|15|TRBV4-3
TGCGCCAGCAGCCAAGCTGACTCGACCTACAATGAGCAGTTCTTC
CASSQADSTYNEQFF
>TRBD1|-|TRBJ1-2|12|TRBV29-1
TGCAGCGTTGGGGACAGGGTGCCTGGCTACACCTTC
CSVGDRVPGYTF
>TRBD2|-|TRBJ2-1|15|TRBV6-2/TRBV6-3
TGTGCCAGCAGTTACTCGTGGCTAGCGGGCGATGAGCAGTTCTTC
CASSYSWLAGDEQFF
>-|-|TRBJ1-1|13|TRBV10-3
TGTGCCATCAGTGAGGAACAGGCCACTGAAGCTTTCTTT
CAISEEQATEAFF
>TRBD2|once|TRBJ2-2|19|TRBV19
TGTGCCAGTAGTATGTGGGGGACTAGCGGGGCCCGTGGCACCGGGGAGCTGTTTTTT
CASSMWGTSGARGTGELFF
>-|-|TRBJ2-5|16|TRBV7-3
TGTGCCAGCAGCTTAGGCGGTCTACGTTCCCGAGAGACCCAGTACTTC
CASSLGGLRSRETQYF
>TRBD2|-|TRBJ2-5|15|TRBV30
TGTGCCTGGACTTCCGGACTAGCGGTACAAGAGACCCAGTACTTC
CAWTSGLAVQETQYF
>TRBD2|-|TRBJ2-4|12|TRBV12-3/TRBV12-4
TGTGCCAGCAGTCGCGGACTAGCGGTTCAGTACTTC
CASSRGLAVQYF
>-|-|TRBJ1-1|15|TRBV4-3
TGCGCCAGCAGCCAAGATGGCGGCGGATACACTGAAGCTTTCTTT
CASSQDGGGYTEAFF
>-|-|TRBJ1-2|13|TRBV6-5
TGTGCCAGCACGGGGGGGGGACGGTATGGCTACACCTTC
CASTGGGRYGYTF
>-|few|TRBJ1-6|15|TRBV6-5
TGTGCCAGCAGTCCCCCGGCCCCCAGGGATTCACCCCTCCACTTT
CASSPPAPRDSPLHF
>TRBD1|once|TRBJ2-5|18|TRBV7-9
TGTGCCAGCAGTCGGGGCAGGGGGCCCCCACTCCACCAAGAGACCCAGTACTTC
CASSRGRGPPLHQETQYF
>TRBD1|-|TRBJ1-1|14|TRBV7-3
TGTGCCAGCAGCTCGACAGGGGTGAACACTGAAGCTTTCTTT
CASSSTGVNTEAFF
>-|-|TRBJ1-2|14|TRBV5-6
TGTGCCAGCCTCGGGGGGGGCGCCCCCGGGGGCTACACCTTC
CASLGGGAPGGYTF
>-|-|TRBJ2-3|13|TRBV7-3
TGTGCCAGCATGGCGGGTACCACAGATACGCAGTATTTT
CASMAGTTDTQYF
>-|-|TRBJ1-5|14|TRBV7-2
TGTGCCAGCAGCTTAGGCGGGTCGGGTCAGCCCCAGCATTTT
CASSLGGSGQPQHF
>TRBD1|-|TRBJ2-4|11|TRBV18
TGTGCCAGCTCACCGGGACAGATCGTGTACTTC
CASSPGQIVYF
>TRBD1|-|TRBJ1-2|12|TRBV30
TGTGCCTGGGCCCTTGGGGACAGTCCCTATGAGTTC
CAWALGDSPYEF
>TRBD1|-|TRBJ1-5|18|TRBV19
TGTGCCAGTAGCTACGCACTACCGGACAGGTGGGGCAATCAGCCCCAGCATTTT
CASSYALPDRWGNQPQHF
>-|-|TRBJ2-2|17|TRBV27
TGTGCCAGCAGCCGAGGGGGGGGTATCCCGAACACCGGGGAGCTGTTTTTT
CASSRGGGIPNTGELFF
>TRBD2|-|TRBJ2-2|17|TRBV3-1/TRBV3-2
TGTGCCAGCAGCCCCACCCCGGTAGCGGGAGGCACCGGGGAGCTGTTTTTT
CASSPTPVAGGTGELFF
>TRBD1|once|TRBJ1-2|13|TRBV27
TGTGCCAGCAGTCCCGACAGGGACTATGGCTACACCTTC
CASSPDRDYGYTF
>TRBD1|-|TRBJ1-2|15|TRBV24-1
TGTGCCACCAGTGATACGCGGACAGGCCGAGATGGCTACACCTTC
CATSDTRTGRDGYTF
>TRBD1|-|TRBJ2-7|13|TRBV9
TGTGCCAGCAGTACAGGGGGCTCCTACGAGCAGTACTTC
CASSTGGSYEQYF
>-|-|TRBJ1-3|16|TRBV9
TGTGCCAGCACCCCGGAGGCGGGCCGCTCTGGAAACACCATATATTTT
CASTPEAGRSGNTIYF
>TRBD1|-|TRBJ1-2|12|TRBV30
TGTGCCTGGGCCAGGGGGTCGGGGGGCTACACCTTC
CAWARGSGGYTF
>-|once|TRBJ2-1|14|TRBV6-2/TRBV6-3
TGTGCCAGCAGCCGACCCGGGACCCCCAGGGGGCAGTTCTTC
CASSRPGTPRGQFF
>-|-|TRBJ1-4|13|TRBV7-3
TGTGCCAGCAGCTTAAGCAGGAATGAAAAACTGTTTTTT
CASSLSRNEKLFF
>-|-|TRBJ1-5|13|TRBV6-5
TGTGCCAGCGTGGGGGCGGGCAATCAGCCCCAGCATTTT
CASVGAGNQPQHF
>TRBD1|-|TRBJ1-1|13|TRBV12-3/TRBV12-4
TGTGCCAGCAGCCCCAGGGGGCGTCGGATGGCTTTCTTT
CASSPRGRRMAFF
>TRBD1|few|TRBJ1-1|14|TRBV18
TGTGCCAGCTCCCGGACAGGGGGCAACACTGAAGCTTTCTTT
CASSRTGGNTEAFF
>-|-|TRBJ2-1|16|TRBV6-5
TGTGCCAGCAGTTCCCTCGGTGGCAGGGGAGCGAATGAGCAGTTCTTC
CASSSLGGRGANEQFF
>-|-|TRBJ2-2|12|TRBV2
TGTGCCAGCACCGTCGACTGCGGGGAGCTGTTTTTT
CASTVDCGELFF
>TRBD2|-|TRBJ2-7|19|TRBV7-9
TGTGCCAGCAGCTTGGGCGGACTAGCGGGAGGATGGGGCCGCTACGAGCAGTACTTC
CASSLGGLAGGWGRYEQYF
>-|once|TRBJ2-7|14|TRBV7-2
TGTGCCAGCAGCCCCGGGGCCACACGGGGGGAGCAGTACTTC
CASSPGATRGEQYF
>TRBD2|-|TRBJ2-2|19|TRBV11-3
TGTGCCAGCAGCACAGCGGGACTAGCGGGAGCCCCGAACACCGGGGAGCTGTTTTTT
CASSTAGLAGAPNTGELFF
>TRBD2|-|TRBJ2-1|15|TRBV9
TGTGCCAGCAGCCGGGGACTAGCGGCATACAATGAGCAGTTCTTC
CASSRGLAAYNEQFF